Following are 31 T cell receptor beta chains from one sample sequenced in a study of blood T cells in healthy people across ages. Through a sample-barcoded 5' primer and a J-beta primer mix, a second PCR was run for roughly 6 to 11 cycles. TCRdb called the 5' RACE reads again in MiXCR, with one record for every CDR3 protein. Of some 1,800,000 distinct CDR3 sequences in the sample, about two fifths are singletons; the top ten hold 20% to 25%. The specimen was blood. The receptor source for this set is a human donor in good health.

This chain links TRBV5-1 with TRBJ2-1; D possibly corresponds to TRBD1 (6 bases). Deletions cut 0 bases from V and 6 bases from J, with 16 bases between. The germline CDR1 and CDR2 sequences are SGHRS and YFSETQ. The CDR3 length is 16 residues. CDR3 DNA: TGCGCCAGCAGCTTGGTGGTACAGGGATTTAGCAATGAGCAGTTCTTC. Translation gives CASSLVVQGFSNEQFF.

This chain connects TRBV10-3 to TRBJ1-2; 9 bases fit TRBD1. The V segment lost 0 bases and the J segment 4 bases; nucleotides outside the gene matches: 0. The CDR3 extends over 14 amino acids. Germline V CDR1 and CDR2: ENHRY, SYGVKD. CDR3 coding DNA: TGTGCCATCAGTGAGTCGGGACAGGGCTATGGCTACACCTTC. It is translated as CAISESGQGYGYTF.

This clonotype was observed a few times. The chain has TRBV12-3 or TRBV12-4 and TRBJ2-1, with TRBD2 matching 15 bases. The ends lost 0 bases at V and 2 bases at J; junction bases unmatched: 14. There are 22 residues in the CDR3. CDR3 DNA sequence: TGTGCCAGCAGTTTAGCGTACGGGACTAGCGGGGGGCGTGGAGACGCCTACAATGAGCAGTTCTTC. This codes for CASSLAYGTSGGRGDAYNEQFF.

J is TRBJ2-3 and V is TRBV6-5, with 9 bases aligning to TRBD2. The CDR3 contains 14 residues. Germline V gene data show CDR1 as MNHEY and CDR2 as SVGAGI. Germline trimming cut 7 bases from V and 0 bases from J; bases unmatched to any gene: 2. CDR3: CASKTSGSTDTQYF. The CDR3 DNA reads TGTGCCAGCAAGACTAGCGGAAGCACAGATACGCAGTATTTT.

The chain combines TRBV9 with TRBJ1-5; a weak D match, TRBD1 (5 bases). The germline CDR1 and CDR2 sequences are SGDLS and YYNGEE. V was clipped by 3 bases and J by 2 bases, with 9 bases between them. This CDR3 spans 14 amino acids. CDR3 in DNA: TGTGCCAGCAGCGCGGGGGGGGGCAATCAGCCCCAGCATTTT. This gives the protein CASSAGGGNQPQHF.

The chain recombines TRBV19 with TRBJ1-1; 8 bases match TRBD1. The V gene end was trimmed by 6 bases and the J gene end by 5 bases; junction bases not matched to a gene: 8. CDR1 and CDR2 from the germline V gene are LNHDA and SQIVND (reference sequence). This CDR3 contains 14 residues. CDR3 amino acids: CASSLQGERTEAFF. CDR3 in DNA: TGTGCCAGTAGCCTACAGGGGGAGAGGACTGAAGCTTTCTTT.

The CDR3 spells CASSGDTEGQYF. CDR3 DNA sequence: TGTGCCAGTAGTGGGGACACCGAGGGGCAGTACTTC. The chain is built from TRBV19 and TRBJ2-4, with D perhaps matching TRBD1 (6 bases). V lost 5 bases and J lost 13, with 15 bases in between. Per germline, CDR1 LNHDA and CDR2 SQIVND (reference sequence). The CDR3 runs to 12 residues.

The V call is TRBV7-2, the J call TRBJ2-3, with D possibly TRBD2 on 7 matching bases. V gave up 5 bases and J gave up 6 bases, with 18 bases separating them. This CDR3 contains 15 residues. Germline V gene data show CDR1 as SGHTA and CDR2 as FQGNSA. CDR3 coding DNA: TGTGCCAGCAGCCGTGGGGAGGGGGAAGGTGATACGCAGTATTTT. Its protein product is CASSRGEGEGDTQYF.

The rearrangement uses TRBV29-1 and TRBJ2-1; 7 bases match TRBD1. CDR1 and CDR2 (germline): SQVTM, ANQGSEA. V shed 5 bases, J shed 0 bases, and the junction held 13 bases outside the gene matches. The CDR3 extends over 17 amino acids. The CDR3 loop reads CSVTLTGKSSSYNEQFF. As DNA, the CDR3 is TGCAGCGTTACCCTGACAGGGAAATCGAGCTCCTACAATGAGCAGTTCTTC.

This clonotype showed up many times. The chain employs TRBV6-6 and TRBJ2-7; 8 nucleotides align to TRBD1. The length of the CDR3 is 16 residues. The germline gives CDR1 MNHNY, CDR2 SVGAGI (reference sequence). V gave up 6 bases and J gave up 7 bases; unmatched junction bases: 17. CDR3 loop: CASSLTDRDMEDEQYF. The CDR3 region has the DNA TGTGCCAGCAGCCTAACGGACAGGGATATGGAGGATGAGCAGTACTTC.

This clonotype was seen a few times. This sequence joins TRBV18 and TRBJ2-7; D perhaps matches TRBD1 (5 bases). V lost 3 bases, J lost 6 bases, and 12 bases lay in between. Germline-derived CDR1 and CDR2 are KGHSH and LQKENI. The CDR3 consists of 13 residues. In nucleotides, the CDR3 is TGTGCCAGCTCACCTTCCGACAGCCCCGAGCAGTACTTC. It encodes CASSPSDSPEQYF.

This chain uses TRBV3-1 with TRBJ2-7; possible D gene TRBD1, 5 bases. This CDR3 contains 15 residues. Germline V gene sequence: CDR1 LGHDT, CDR2 YNNKEL (reference sequence). Trimming removed 4 bases from V and 2 bases from J, with 15 bases in between. The CDR3 protein is CASSPPAGITYEQYF. The CDR3 nucleotides read TGTGCCAGCAGCCCCCCCGCAGGGATTACCTACGAGCAGTACTTC.

V usage is TRBV12-3 or TRBV12-4 and J usage is TRBJ1-2; D perhaps matches TRBD1 (6 bases). The length of the CDR3 is 14 residues. V was trimmed by 11 bases and J by 8 bases, leaving 24 bases between them. CDR3 bases: TGTGCCGTCCGCCGGGACAAACCCACCGGCGGCTACACCTTC. Encoded protein: CAVRRDKPTGGYTF.

Only one count was recorded for this clonotype. The chain couples TRBV20-1 to TRBJ1-1; 9 bases agree with TRBD1. J was trimmed by 0 bases and V by 5 bases; bases with no gene match: 7. The CDR3 is made up of 15 amino acids. Germline lookup yields CDR1 DFQATT and CDR2 SNEGSKA (reference sequence). The CDR3, as DNA: TGCAGTGCTGGGACAGGGATTGAGCTGAACACTGAAGCTTTCTTT. Its protein is CSAGTGIELNTEAFF.

This sequence joins TRBV7-9 and TRBJ2-7; the match to TRBD1 covers 7 bases. The CDR3 is 16 residues long. J was trimmed by 2 bases and V by 5 bases; bases with no gene match: 12. Germline CDR1 SEHNR, CDR2 FQNEAQ (reference sequence). The CDR3 nucleotides read TGTGCCAGCAGCCCGCCGCCCGGGACAGATCCCTACGAGCAGTACTTC. Protein sequence: CASSPPPGTDPYEQYF.

This sequence joins TRBV12-3 or TRBV12-4 and TRBJ1-2; possible D gene TRBD1, 5 bases. The ends were cut back, 6 bases at V and 6 bases at J, with 14 bases in the middle. CDR3 length equals 13 residues. CDR3 coding DNA: TGTGCCAGCAGCGTCCCCGGGGCCAATGGCTACACCTTC. Protein: CASSVPGANGYTF.

The chain employs TRBV28 and TRBJ1-1; TRBD1 is a possible D gene (5 bases). This CDR3 is 14 amino acids long. V lost 6 bases and J lost 10, with 21 bases in between. CDR1 is MDHEN, CDR2 SYDVKM, per germline. For the CDR3, the DNA is TGTGCCAGCAGCCAGTCGGGGGGGGTCGGGGGAGCTTTCTTT. Its protein product is CASSQSGGVGGAFF.

The chain carries TRBV9 and TRBJ2-3, with 11 bases identical to TRBD2. Germline CDR1 and CDR2: SGDLS and YYNGEE. The CDR3 consists of 17 residues. After removal of 3 bases from V and 1 base from J, the junction contained 7 bases not matched to a gene. CDR3 in amino acids: CASSAPRLAGRTDTQYF. The CDR3, as DNA: TGTGCCAGCAGCGCCCCCCGACTAGCGGGGCGCACAGATACGCAGTATTTT. The full variable domain, in which reference TRBV9 and TRBJ2-3 provide the parts outside the CDR3, is DSGVTQTPKHLITATGQRVTLRCSPRSGDLSVYWYQQSLDQGLQFLIQYYNGEERAKGNILERFSAQQFPDLHSELNLSSLELGDSALYFCASSAPRLAGRTDTQYFGPGTRLTVL.

The chain uses TRBV20-1 and TRBJ1-1; D ambiguous. Germline lookup yields CDR1 DFQATT and CDR2 SNEGSKA (reference sequence). CDR3 length: 14 residues. V lost 5 bases and J lost 0, with 13 bases in between. The CDR3 nucleotides are TGCAGTGCTCGAGCGGCTGCCGTGAACACTGAAGCTTTCTTT. It yields the protein CSARAAAVNTEAFF.

This chain uses TRBV6-1 with TRBJ2-7; no firm D call. Germline lookup yields CDR1 MNHNS and CDR2 SASEGT. This CDR3 is built from 14 residues. The V end was cut by 4 bases, the J end by 0 bases, with 10 bases between. The CDR3 coding sequence is TGTGCCAGCAGTGTTCTAGGTTACTCCTACGAGCAGTACTTC. It codes for CASSVLGYSYEQYF.

This clonotype has more than one count but fewer than ten. The J gene is TRBJ2-7, the V gene TRBV20-1, with 7 positions matching TRBD2. V gave up 0 bases and J gave up 2 bases; unmatched junction bases: 7. Germline V gene lookup returns CDR1 DFQATT and CDR2 SNEGSKA (reference sequence). The CDR3 contains 15 residues. The CDR3: CSARDPTSSPYEQYF. CDR3 nucleotides: TGCAGTGCTAGAGATCCGACTAGCTCCCCCTACGAGCAGTACTTC.

The chain couples TRBV7-8 to TRBJ1-5, with D perhaps TRBD1 (5 bases). CDR1 and CDR2 (germline): SGHVS, FQNEAQ. CDR3 size: 18 residues. V shed 1 base and J shed 4 bases, with 20 bases lying between them. The DNA of the CDR3 is TGTGCCAGCAGCTTAGGAGGGGCCGGGTTACAGAGAAATCAGCCCCAGCATTTT. This encodes CASSLGGAGLQRNQPQHF.

About this clonotype itself: One junction end disagrees with the germline gene, perhaps due to a read error. The chain combines TRBV12-3 or TRBV12-4 with TRBJ1-5; D possibly corresponds to TRBD1 (6 bases). CDR3 size: 13 residues. Here the CDR3 reads CASSSDSNQPRHF. CDR3 in DNA: TGTGCCAGCAGCTCGGACAGCAATCAGCCCCGGCATTTT.

The chain carries TRBV6-1 and TRBJ2-5; TRBD1 matches at 7 bases. Matching the DNA end better, TRBJ2-7 makes the J call doubtful. Germline CDR1 and CDR2: MNHNS and SASEGT. The CDR3 consists of 16 residues. CDR3 protein: CASSSPWDSLTYEQYF. The DNA of the CDR3 is TGTGCCAGCAGTTCCCCATGGGACAGTTTGACCTACGAGCAGTACTTC.

Worth noting for this clonotype: The junction does not match germline at one end; this may be a read error. The chain links TRBV28 to TRBJ1-2, with D possibly matching TRBD1 (5 bases). The CDR3 runs to 12 residues. Germline lookup yields CDR1 MDHEN and CDR2 SYDVKM. CDR3 coding DNA: TGTGCCAGCACCCGTTCAGGGTATGACTACACCTTC. This gives the protein CASTRSGYDYTF.

The V call is TRBV12-3 or TRBV12-4, the J call TRBJ2-3, with 10 bases matching TRBD2. There are 15 residues in the CDR3. V dropped 7 bases and J dropped 2; count of bases not matched to a gene: 6. CDR3 in amino acids: CASTLLAGNTDTQYF. In DNA form, the CDR3 reads TGTGCCAGCACGTTACTAGCGGGGAACACAGATACGCAGTATTTT.

The CDR3 sequence is CASSSDRSRINQPQHF. The CDR3 DNA is TGTGCCAGCAGTTCAGACAGAAGCCGAATTAATCAGCCCCAGCATTTT. V is TRBV6-6 and J is TRBJ1-5; perhaps TRBD1 as D (5 bases). Per germline, CDR1 MNHNY and CDR2 SVGAGI (reference sequence). This CDR3 region has 16 residues. Trimming removed 4 bases at V and 4 bases at J, with 17 bases between.

The chain has TRBV4-1 and TRBJ2-3, with D uncertain. Germline values: CDR1 MGHRA, CDR2 YSYEKL. Trimming took off 7 bases at V and 0 bases at J, with 14 bases between the two ends. There are 15 residues in the CDR3. This chain's CDR3 is CASTQSRVSTDTQYF. DNA for the CDR3: TGCGCCAGCACCCAGAGTAGGGTTAGCACAGATACGCAGTATTTT.

The chain carries TRBV2 and TRBJ2-5, with 12 bases lining up with TRBD2. V trimming: 5 bases; J trimming: 5 bases; junction bases outside the gene matches: 3. This CDR3 has 14 amino acids. Germline values: CDR1 SNHLY, CDR2 FYNNEI. The CDR3 sequence is CASSKTSGGETQYF. The CDR3 DNA follows: TGTGCCAGCAGTAAGACTAGCGGGGGCGAGACCCAGTACTTC.

The rearrangement links TRBV6-5 to TRBJ1-2; D unresolved. This CDR3 is 11 amino acids long. CDR1 MNHEY and CDR2 SVGAGI come from the germline V gene. The V end was cut by 8 bases, the J end by 10 bases, with 14 bases between. CDR3 nucleotides: TGTGCCAGCGGACGGCGGGAGGACTACACCTTC. It translates to CASGRREDYTF.

The chain couples TRBV24-1 to TRBJ1-1; tentative D call: TRBD1 (5 bases). The germline V gene encodes CDR1 KGHDR and CDR2 SFDVKD. Trimming pared 7 bases from V and 7 bases from J, leaving 18 bases between. The CDR3 length is 14 residues. The CDR3 DNA reads TGTGCCACCAGCTCCTTGGACAACCCGCTTGAAGCTTTCTTT. As protein: CATSSLDNPLEAFF.